This is a list of T cell receptor beta chains from one sample in a study of blood T cells in healthy people across ages. TCRdb processed the 5' RACE reads anew with MiXCR; each CDR3 protein has one entry. Among fewer than 750,000 distinct CDR3 sequences, around 50% were seen once, and the ten largest hold about 13%. Sequenced material: blood. The receptor source for this set is an elderly woman in good health. Both conserved end residues are part of each CDR3. The order of the fields is CDR3 DNA, CDR3 protein, J gene, D gene, V gene, clone size. A D gene is named only where the DNA matches it firmly. Some rows have no size entry. The others give once, few or many, or a class for an expanded clone.

DNA: TGTGCCAGCAGTTTAGGGGGGCCCACCGAGCAGTACTTC; CDR3: CASSLGGPTEQYF; J: TRBJ2-7; D: .; V: TRBV12-3/TRBV12-4; size: .
DNA: TGTGCCAGCAGTTACTCGAATGTAGGCGGGGAGCTGTTTTTT; CDR3: CASSYSNVGGELFF; J: TRBJ2-2; D: .; V: TRBV6-2/TRBV6-3; size: .
DNA: TGTGCCAGCGGGGGCACGACAAGCTCCTACGAGCAGTACTTC; CDR3: CASGGTTSSYEQYF; J: TRBJ2-7; D: .; V: TRBV6-2/TRBV6-3; size: few
DNA: TGTGCCAGCAGCTTGCGAGTCGCAGGGAACTATGGCTACACCTTC; CDR3: CASSLRVAGNYGYTF; J: TRBJ1-2; D: .; V: TRBV13; size: many
DNA: TGTGCCAGCAGCCCCGGGGGACAGCCGCGTACTTCCTATAATTCACCCCTCCACTTT; CDR3: CASSPGGQPRTSYNSPLHF; J: TRBJ1-6; D: TRBD1; V: TRBV3-1; size: few
DNA: TGTGCCAGCAGCCCGTCTAGCGGGAGGACCCTTTTCGAGCAGTACTTC; CDR3: CASSPSSGRTLFEQYF; J: TRBJ2-7; D: TRBD2; V: TRBV7-2; size: .
DNA: TGCAGCGTTGATGGGGGTGGCGCAGATACGCAGTATTTT; CDR3: CSVDGGGADTQYF; J: TRBJ2-3; D: .; V: TRBV29-1; size: many
DNA: TGTGCCAGCAGCCACCTCGTTCGGGGGGGTGAGCAGTTCTTC; CDR3: CASSHLVRGGEQFF; J: TRBJ2-1; D: TRBD2; V: TRBV7-8; size: many
DNA: TGCAGCGTTGAAGGCTGGACAGGGGGCTCTGGGCAGTACTTC; CDR3: CSVEGWTGGSGQYF; J: TRBJ2-7; D: TRBD1; V: TRBV29-1; size: many
DNA: TGCAGCGTTGAGAGAGGCCAAGAGACCCAGTACTTC; CDR3: CSVERGQETQYF; J: TRBJ2-5; D: .; V: TRBV29-1; size: .
DNA: TGTGCCAGCAGTTACCAGGCAGCTGAAGCTTTCTTT; CDR3: CASSYQAAEAFF; J: TRBJ1-1; D: .; V: TRBV6-2/TRBV6-3; size: .
DNA: TGTGCCAGCAGCTCCCGAGCCCCAATAGCGGGAGGCTCCACCACCTACGAGCAGTACTTC; CDR3: CASSSRAPIAGGSTTYEQYF; J: TRBJ2-7; D: TRBD2; V: TRBV7-2; size: .
DNA: TGTGCCGGCAGTGCCTCAAGACTGACGAGCTCCTACAATGAGCAGTTCTTC; CDR3: CAGSASRLTSSYNEQFF; J: TRBJ2-1; D: .; V: TRBV25-1; size: .
DNA: TGCAGTGCTCCAAAAGCCAGCGGGCTACAAGAGACCCAGTACTTC; CDR3: CSAPKASGLQETQYF; J: TRBJ2-5; D: .; V: TRBV20-1; size: .
DNA: TGTGCCATTAAGAACGGGACAGGGTCCTACGAGCAGTACTTC; CDR3: CAIKNGTGSYEQYF; J: TRBJ2-7; D: TRBD1; V: TRBV10-3; size: many
DNA: TGTGCCAGCAGTTATACTAGCGATCCCTACAATGAGCAGTACTTC; CDR3: CASSYTSDPYNEQYF; J: TRBJ2-7; D: TRBD2; V: TRBV27; size: once
DNA: TGCAGTGCTAGTAGGGAGCGGGGGGCCTACAATGAGCAGTTCTTC; CDR3: CSASRERGAYNEQFF; J: TRBJ2-1; D: TRBD2; V: TRBV20-1; size: .
DNA: TGTGCCAGCAGACCTGAAGCTTTCTTT; CDR3: CASRPEAFF; J: TRBJ1-1; D: .; V: TRBV7-9; size: once
DNA: TGTGCCAGTACTAGCGGTGCTACGCAGTATTTT; CDR3: CASTSGATQYF; J: TRBJ2-3; D: TRBD2; V: TRBV2; size: .
DNA: TGTGCCAGCAGCGTAGACCGGGGATCCTACGAGCAGTACTTC; CDR3: CASSVDRGSYEQYF; J: TRBJ2-7; D: .; V: TRBV9; size: many
DNA: TGTGCCAGCAGTCGACAGGGGGGGGAGGCCTATGGCTACACCTTC; CDR3: CASSRQGGEAYGYTF; J: TRBJ1-2; D: TRBD1; V: TRBV6-5; size: .
DNA: TGCGCCAGCAGCCCACAGTTGAGGGGCGGGGAGCAGTTCTTC; CDR3: CASSPQLRGGEQFF; J: TRBJ2-1; D: .; V: TRBV4-1; size: few
DNA: TGTGCCAGCAACCCCCTCCCCTCCTACAATGAGCAGTTCTTC; CDR3: CASNPLPSYNEQFF; J: TRBJ2-1; D: .; V: TRBV11-2; size: .
DNA: TGTGCCAGCAGTTACAGGGAAGGACTTGTAGGCAATGAGCAGTTCTTC; CDR3: CASSYREGLVGNEQFF; J: TRBJ2-1; D: .; V: TRBV6-6; size: .
DNA: TGTGCCAGCAGCGTAAGGCAGGCAGGGGCAGATACGCAGTATTTT; CDR3: CASSVRQAGADTQYF; J: TRBJ2-3; D: .; V: TRBV9; size: .
DNA: TGTGCCAGCAGTTATAGGGTCAATCAGCCCCAGCATTTT; CDR3: CASSYRVNQPQHF; J: TRBJ1-5; D: .; V: TRBV12-3/TRBV12-4; size: few
DNA: TGCGCCAGCAGCCACGGACGAGCGGGGATGGATGAGCAGTTCTTC; CDR3: CASSHGRAGMDEQFF; J: TRBJ2-1; D: TRBD2; V: TRBV4-1; size: few
DNA: TGTGCCGGGGCGAGCTTCGCGGGGGACTGCACCTTC; CDR3: CAGASFAGDCTF; J: TRBJ1-2; D: .; V: TRBV6-1; size: once